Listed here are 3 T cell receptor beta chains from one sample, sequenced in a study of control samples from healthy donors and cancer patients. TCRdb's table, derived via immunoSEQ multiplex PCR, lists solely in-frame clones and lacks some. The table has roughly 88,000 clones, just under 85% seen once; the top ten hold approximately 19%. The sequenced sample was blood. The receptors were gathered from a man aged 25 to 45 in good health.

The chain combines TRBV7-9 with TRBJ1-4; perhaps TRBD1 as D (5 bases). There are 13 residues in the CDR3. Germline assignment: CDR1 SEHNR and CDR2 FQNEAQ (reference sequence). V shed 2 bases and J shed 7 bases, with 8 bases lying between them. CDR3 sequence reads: CASSLFGGEKLFF. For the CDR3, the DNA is TGTGCCAGCAGCTTATTTGGGGGTGAAAAACTGTTTTTT.

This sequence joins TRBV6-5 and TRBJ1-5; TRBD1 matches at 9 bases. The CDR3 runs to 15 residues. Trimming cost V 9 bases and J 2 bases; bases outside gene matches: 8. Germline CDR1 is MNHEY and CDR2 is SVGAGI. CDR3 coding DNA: TGTGCCAGTTCGACAGGGGGTAACGGCAATCAGCCCCAGCATTTT. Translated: CASSTGGNGNQPQHF.

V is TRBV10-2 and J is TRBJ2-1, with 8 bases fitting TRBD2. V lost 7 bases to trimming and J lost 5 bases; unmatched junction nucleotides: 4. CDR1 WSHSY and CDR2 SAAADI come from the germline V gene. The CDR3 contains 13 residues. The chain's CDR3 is CASTRGANNEQFF. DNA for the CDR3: TGCGCCAGCACGCGGGGGGCAAACAATGAGCAGTTCTTC.